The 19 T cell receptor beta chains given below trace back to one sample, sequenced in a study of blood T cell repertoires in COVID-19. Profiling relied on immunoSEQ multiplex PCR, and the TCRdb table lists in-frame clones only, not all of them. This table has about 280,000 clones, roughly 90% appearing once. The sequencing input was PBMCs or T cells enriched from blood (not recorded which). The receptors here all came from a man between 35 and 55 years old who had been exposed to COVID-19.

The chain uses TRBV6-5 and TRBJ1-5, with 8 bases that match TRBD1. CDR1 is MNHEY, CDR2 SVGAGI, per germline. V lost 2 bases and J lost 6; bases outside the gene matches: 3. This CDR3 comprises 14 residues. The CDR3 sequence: CASSYDRGGQPQHF. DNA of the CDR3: TGTGCCAGCAGTTACGACAGGGGTGGTCAGCCCCAGCATTTT.

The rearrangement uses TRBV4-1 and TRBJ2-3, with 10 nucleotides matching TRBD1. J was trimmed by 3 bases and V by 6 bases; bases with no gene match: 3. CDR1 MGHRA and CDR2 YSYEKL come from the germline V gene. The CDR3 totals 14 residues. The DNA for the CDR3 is TGCGCCAGCAGTGGGACAGGGGAAACAGATACGCAGTATTTT. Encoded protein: CASSGTGETDTQYF.

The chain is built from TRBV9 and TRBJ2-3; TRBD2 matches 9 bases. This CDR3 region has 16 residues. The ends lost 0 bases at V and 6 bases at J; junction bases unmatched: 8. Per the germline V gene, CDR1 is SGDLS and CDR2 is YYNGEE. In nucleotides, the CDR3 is TGTGCCAGCAGCGTAGTGGTAGCGGGAGTATCTGATACGCAGTATTTT. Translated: CASSVVVAGVSDTQYF. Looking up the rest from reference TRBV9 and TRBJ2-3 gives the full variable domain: DSGVTQTPKHLITATGQRVTLRCSPRSGDLSVYWYQQSLDQGLQFLIQYYNGEERAKGNILERFSAQQFPDLHSELNLSSLELGDSALYFCASSVVVAGVSDTQYFGPGTRLTVL.

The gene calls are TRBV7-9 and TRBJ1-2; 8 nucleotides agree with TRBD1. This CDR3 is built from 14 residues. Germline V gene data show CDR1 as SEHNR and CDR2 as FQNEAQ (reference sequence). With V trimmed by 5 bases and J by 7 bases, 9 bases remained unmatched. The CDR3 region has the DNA TGTGCCAGCAGCCCAGATGGCAGGGGGCTTGGCTACACCTTC. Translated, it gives CASSPDGRGLGYTF.

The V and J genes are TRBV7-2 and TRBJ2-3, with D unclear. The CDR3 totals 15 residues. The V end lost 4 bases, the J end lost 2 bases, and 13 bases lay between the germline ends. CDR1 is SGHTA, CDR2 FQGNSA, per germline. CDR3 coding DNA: TGTGCCAGCAGCTCCCGGTCTCTCTTCACAGATACGCAGTATTTT. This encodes CASSSRSLFTDTQYF.

The CDR3 region is CASSPQGAGPTDTQYF. CDR3 sequence (DNA): TGTGCCAGCTCCCCCCAGGGAGCGGGACCAACAGATACGCAGTATTTT. This rearrangement joins TRBV18 to TRBJ2-3; 7 bases line up with TRBD2. The V and J ends lost 6 bases and 3 bases, in that order; junction bases with no gene match: 12. This CDR3 region has 16 residues. Germline CDR1 is KGHSH and CDR2 is LQKENI. The full variable domain, in which reference TRBV18 and TRBJ2-3 provide the parts outside the CDR3, is NAGVMQNPRHLVRRRGQEARLRCSPMKGHSHVYWYRQLPEEGLKFMVYLQKENIIDESGMPKERFSAEFPKEGPSILRIQQVVRGDSAAYFCASSPQGAGPTDTQYFGPGTRLTVL.

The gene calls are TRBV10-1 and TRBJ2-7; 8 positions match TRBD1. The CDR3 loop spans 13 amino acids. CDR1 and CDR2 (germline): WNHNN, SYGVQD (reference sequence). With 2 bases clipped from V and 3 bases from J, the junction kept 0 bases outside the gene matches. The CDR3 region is CASSETGGYEQYF. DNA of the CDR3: TGCGCCAGCAGTGAGACAGGGGGCTACGAGCAGTACTTC.

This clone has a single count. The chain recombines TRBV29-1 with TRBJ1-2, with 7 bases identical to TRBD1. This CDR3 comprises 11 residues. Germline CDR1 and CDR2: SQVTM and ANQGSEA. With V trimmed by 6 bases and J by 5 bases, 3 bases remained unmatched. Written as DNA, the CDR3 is TGCAGCGTCAGGGGGTCGTATGGCTACACCTTC. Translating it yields CSVRGSYGYTF.

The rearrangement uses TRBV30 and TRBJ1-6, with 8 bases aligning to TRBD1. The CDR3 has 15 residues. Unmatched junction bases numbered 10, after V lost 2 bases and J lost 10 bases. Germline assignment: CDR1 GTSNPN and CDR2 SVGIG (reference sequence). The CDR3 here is CAWSSGTGGYSPLHF. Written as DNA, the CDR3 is TGTGCCTGGAGTTCTGGTACAGGGGGATACTCACCCCTCCACTTT.

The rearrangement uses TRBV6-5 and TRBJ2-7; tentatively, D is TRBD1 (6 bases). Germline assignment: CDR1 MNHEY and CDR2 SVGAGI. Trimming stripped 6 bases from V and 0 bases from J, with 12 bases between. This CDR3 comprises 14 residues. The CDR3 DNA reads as TGTGCCAGCAGCCGACGGACAGACTCCTACGAGCAGTACTTC. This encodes CASSRRTDSYEQYF.

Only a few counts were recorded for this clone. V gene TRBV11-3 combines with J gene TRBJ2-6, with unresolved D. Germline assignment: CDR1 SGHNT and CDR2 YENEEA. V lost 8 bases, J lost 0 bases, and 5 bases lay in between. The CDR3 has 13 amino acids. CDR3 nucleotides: TGTGCCAGCGCCGGCTCTGGGGCCAACGTCCTGACTTTC. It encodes CASAGSGANVLTF.

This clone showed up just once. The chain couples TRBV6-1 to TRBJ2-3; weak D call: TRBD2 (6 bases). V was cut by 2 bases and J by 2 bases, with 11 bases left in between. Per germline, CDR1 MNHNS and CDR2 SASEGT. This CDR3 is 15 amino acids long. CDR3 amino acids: CASSEYGGYTDTQYF. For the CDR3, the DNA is TGTGCCAGCAGTGAATATGGGGGGTACACAGATACGCAGTATTTT.

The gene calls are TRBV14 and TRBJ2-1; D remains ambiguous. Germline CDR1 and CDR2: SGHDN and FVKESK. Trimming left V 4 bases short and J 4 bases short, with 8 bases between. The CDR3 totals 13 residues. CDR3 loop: CASSPTIYNEQFF. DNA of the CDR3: TGTGCCAGCAGCCCAACTATTTACAATGAGCAGTTCTTC.

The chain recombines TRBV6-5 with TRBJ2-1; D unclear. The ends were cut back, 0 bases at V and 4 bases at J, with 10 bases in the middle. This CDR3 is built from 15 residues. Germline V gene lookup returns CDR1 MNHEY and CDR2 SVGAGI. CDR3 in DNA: TGTGCCAGCAGTTACTCGGTAGCCGAGTACAATGAGCAGTTCTTC. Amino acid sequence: CASSYSVAEYNEQFF.

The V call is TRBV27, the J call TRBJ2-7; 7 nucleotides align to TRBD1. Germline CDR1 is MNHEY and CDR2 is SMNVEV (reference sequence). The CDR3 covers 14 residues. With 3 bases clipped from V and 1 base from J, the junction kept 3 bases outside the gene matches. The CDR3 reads CASSFGTESYEQYF. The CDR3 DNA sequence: TGTGCCAGCAGTTTCGGGACAGAGTCCTACGAGCAGTACTTC.

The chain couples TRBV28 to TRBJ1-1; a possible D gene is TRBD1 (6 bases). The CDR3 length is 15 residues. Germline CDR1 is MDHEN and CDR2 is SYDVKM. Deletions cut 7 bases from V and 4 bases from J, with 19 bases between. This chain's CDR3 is CASTVDSRGITEAFF. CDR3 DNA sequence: TGTGCCAGCACTGTAGACAGTAGGGGGATCACTGAAGCTTTCTTT.

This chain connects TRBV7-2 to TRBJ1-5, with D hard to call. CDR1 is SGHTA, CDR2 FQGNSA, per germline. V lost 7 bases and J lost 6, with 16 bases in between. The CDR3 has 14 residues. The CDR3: CASTLGRGSQPQHF. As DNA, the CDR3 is TGTGCCAGCACCCTCGGTCGCGGATCTCAGCCCCAGCATTTT.

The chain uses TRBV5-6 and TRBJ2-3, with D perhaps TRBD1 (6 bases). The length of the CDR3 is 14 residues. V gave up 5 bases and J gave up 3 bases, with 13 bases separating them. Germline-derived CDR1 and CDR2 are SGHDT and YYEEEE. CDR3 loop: CASSSNRATDTQYF. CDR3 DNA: TGTGCCAGCAGTTCGAACAGGGCGACAGATACGCAGTATTTT.

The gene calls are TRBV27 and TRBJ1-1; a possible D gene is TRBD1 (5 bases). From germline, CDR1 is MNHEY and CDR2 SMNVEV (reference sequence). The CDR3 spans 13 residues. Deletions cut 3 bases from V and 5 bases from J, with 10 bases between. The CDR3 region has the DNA TGTGCCAGCAGTTTTTCAGGGCGGACTGAAGCTTTCTTT. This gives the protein CASSFSGRTEAFF.